This T cell receptor beta chain was captured in a study of cytomegalovirus exposure and HLA in healthy donors. The wider study: Most donors, roughly 84% of a few hundred genotyped, fell in the Caucasian-associated ancestry cluster.

Study results and caveats: Trimming of TCR beta V- and J-genes showed a link, identified in a later analysis, to a missense DCLRE1C variant. Most sequenced TCRs were rare (though some public TCRs occurred in many donors). Equally common other TCR beta chains were less clonally expanded than HLA-associated ones, a later analysis found.

About this clone: Its target is not known.

J gave up 4 bases and V 3 bases, and 8 bases lay outside the gene matches. Germline V gene lookup returns CDR1 KGHSH and CDR2 LQKENI. The CDR3 is 16 residues long. The primer mix had 60 Vbeta and 13 Jbeta primers. This table comes from immunoSEQ multiplex PCR, and its TCRdb copy is limited to in-frame clones, with some not included. The table records about 120,000 clones, 80% of them present only once. The chain carries TRBV18 and TRBJ2-2, with 7 positions matching TRBD1. Sequencing was carried out using PBMCs. This receptor was taken from a female donor in good health and CMV-seropositive. CDR3 amino acids: CASSPLKTGRTGELFF. CDR3 bases: TGTGCCAGCTCACCTCTTAAGACAGGGCGCACCGGGGAGCTGTTTTTT.